The T cell receptor beta chain under discussion was sequenced for a study of blood T cell repertoires in COVID-19. Study processing details: Estimated nucleated cell counts came from reference gene primer amplification. Libraries were prepared by immunoSEQ multiplex PCR; TCRdb keeps only in-frame clonotypes and omits some of them. V, J and clone size are taken as reported in that table, and D and trimming were inferred from the DNA itself. The sample carries approximately 90,000 clones, approximately 80% recorded once. This clone was observed once. The CDR3 extends over 13 amino acids. The germline V and J ends were trimmed by 3 bases and 6 bases, with 8 bases remaining between them. Germline V gene lookup returns CDR1 LNHDA and CDR2 SQIVND (reference sequence).

This sequence originates from a woman older than 75 with active or convalescent COVID-19. The sequenced sample was peripheral blood. The V call is TRBV19, the J call TRBJ1-4; D gene ambiguous. The CDR3 bases are TGTGCCAGTAGTATCAGTCTAGATGAAAAACTGTTTTTT. It is translated as CASSISLDEKLFF. The whole variable domain, remainder taken from reference TRBV19 and TRBJ1-4, is DGGITQSPKYLFRKEGQNVTLSCEQNLNHDAMYWYRQDPGQGLRLIYYSQIVNDFQKGDIAEGYSVSREKKESFPLTVTSAQKNPTAFYLCASSISLDEKLFFGSGTQLSVL.